This T cell receptor beta chain was sequenced in a study of neurological immune-mediated disorders. Germline CDR1 and CDR2: WSHSY and SAAADI. This CDR3 is 15 amino acids long. V was clipped by 6 bases and J by 3 bases, with 14 bases between them. This clonotype was seen a handful of times. TCRdb re-analysed the 5' RACE reads in MiXCR, keeping a single row per CDR3 protein. The table shows 60,000 to 75,000 distinct CDR3 sequences, with around 10% occurring only once. Indicated time point: longitudinal time-point 2. The sequencing sample was made of PBMCs. The rearrangement uses TRBV10-2 and TRBJ2-2; weak D call: TRBD2 (6 bases). The TCR was taken from a man under 40 in good health. CDR3 DNA sequence: TGCGCCAGCAGGCCTCCGGGAGTAGACACCGGGGAGCTGTTTTTT. This gives the protein CASRPPGVDTGELFF.